This T cell receptor (beta chain) was obtained from a study of blood T cells in healthy people across ages. Combining a sample-barcoded 5' primer with a J-beta primer mix, a second PCR ran for roughly 7 to 12 cycles. One entry per CDR3 protein, called by TCRdb with MiXCR from the 5' RACE reads. The top ten clones hold approximately 40% of a sample with approximately 730,000 distinct CDR3 sequences, about 55% of them seen once. Germline V gene sequence: CDR1 MNHEY, CDR2 SVGAGI. With 5 bases removed from V and 5 bases from J, the gap between germline ends came to 10 bases. The CDR3 is made up of 12 amino acids. A minimum of 6 micrograms of total RNA was extracted per sample. This clonotype showed up just a few times.

This clonotype was sampled from an elderly man in good health. The sequencing input was blood. The J gene is TRBJ2-7, the V gene TRBV6-5, with D possibly TRBD1 on 6 matching bases. CDR3 coding DNA: TGTGCCAGCAGTGCGCACAGGGACGAGCAGTACTTC. This encodes CASSAHRDEQYF.